These 7 T cell receptor beta chains were all obtained from the same sample, sequenced in a study of T cells in Graves' hyperthyroidism and ophthalmopathy. Researchers amplified the TCR beta CDR3 regions from RNA transcripts. First-round RT-PCR of the TCR CDR3 relied on the HTBI primer set. TCRdb processed the multiplex PCR reads anew with MiXCR; each CDR3 protein has one entry. The sample carries about 380,000 distinct CDR3 sequences, approximately 17% recorded once. The sequenced sample consisted of blood. The receptors shown here come from a man aged 18 to 30 with Graves' ophthalmopathy.

This clonotype was observed many times. The chain recombines TRBV15 with TRBJ2-1; tentatively, D is TRBD2 (6 bases). CDR1 and CDR2 (germline): LNHNV, YYDKDF (reference sequence). V was pared by 0 bases and J by 8 bases, with 8 bases between. This CDR3 is built from 13 residues. The chain's CDR3 is CATSRDRGYEQFF. In DNA, the CDR3 is TGTGCCACCAGCAGAGATCGGGGGTATGAGCAGTTCTTC.

This clonotype was picked up a small number of times. This chain links TRBV10-3 with TRBJ1-4; D is unresolved. The CDR3 is 14 residues long. Deletions cut 5 bases from V and 0 bases from J, with 7 bases between. Germline-derived CDR1 and CDR2 are ENHRY and SYGVKD. This CDR3 reads CAISPSSTNEKLFF. CDR3 nucleotides: TGTGCCATCAGTCCTTCCTCAACTAATGAAAAACTGTTTTTT.

The chain links TRBV10-3 to TRBJ1-1, with D maybe TRBD1 (5 bases). Germline CDR1 is ENHRY and CDR2 is SYGVKD. V was clipped by 0 bases and J by 0 bases, with 8 bases between them. The CDR3 spans 15 residues. This CDR3 reads CAISESGRVNTEAFF. The CDR3 DNA sequence: TGTGCCATCAGTGAGTCTGGCAGGGTGAACACTGAAGCTTTCTTT.

The chain has TRBV20-1 and TRBJ1-2; perhaps TRBD1 as D (5 bases). V shed 0 bases and J shed 7 bases, with 15 bases lying between them. The CDR3 has 14 residues. CDR1 and CDR2 from the germline V gene are DFQATT and SNEGSKA (reference sequence). The CDR3 loop reads CSAREQLQDGGYTF. CDR3 in DNA: TGCAGTGCTAGAGAACAGCTACAGGACGGTGGCTACACCTTC.

This rearrangement joins TRBV18 to TRBJ1-1; D perhaps matches TRBD1 (5 bases). Germline V gene data show CDR1 as KGHSH and CDR2 as LQKENI. The CDR3 spans 16 residues. Trimming removed 4 bases from V and 3 bases from J, with 18 bases in between. Here the CDR3 DNA reads TGTGCCAGCTCACTCCTTGAAACGGGGCTGGACACTGAAGCTTTCTTT. Protein sequence: CASSLLETGLDTEAFF.

There are many counts of this clonotype. The chain has TRBV20-1 and TRBJ2-1, with 8 bases fitting TRBD2. Germline V CDR1 and CDR2: DFQATT, SNEGSKA (reference sequence). J was trimmed by 5 bases and V by 0 bases; bases with no gene match: 6. The CDR3 has 15 residues. The CDR3 region is CSAREGSGDHNEQFF. CDR3 nucleotides: TGCAGTGCTAGAGAGGGTAGCGGGGACCACAATGAGCAGTTCTTC.

This clonotype was observed once. The chain is built from TRBV20-1 and TRBJ2-7; 7 bases line up with TRBD1. CDR3 length: 14 amino acids. Germline V gives CDR1 DFQATT, CDR2 SNEGSKA (reference sequence). J lost 3 bases, V lost 2 bases, and 7 bases had no gene match. The CDR3 reads CSARSDRVLYEQYF. CDR3 coding DNA: TGCAGTGCTAGAAGCGACAGGGTCCTCTACGAGCAGTACTTC.